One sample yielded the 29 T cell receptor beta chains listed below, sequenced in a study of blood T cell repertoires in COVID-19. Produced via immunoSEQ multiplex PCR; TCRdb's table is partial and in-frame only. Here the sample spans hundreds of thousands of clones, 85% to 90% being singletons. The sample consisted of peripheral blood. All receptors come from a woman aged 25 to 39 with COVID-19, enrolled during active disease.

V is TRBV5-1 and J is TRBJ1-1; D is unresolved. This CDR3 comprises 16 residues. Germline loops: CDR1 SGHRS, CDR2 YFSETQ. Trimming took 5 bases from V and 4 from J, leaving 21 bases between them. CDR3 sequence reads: CASRSVLRRSPTEAFF. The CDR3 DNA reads TGCGCCAGCAGGTCTGTCCTAAGGAGATCGCCCACTGAAGCTTTCTTT. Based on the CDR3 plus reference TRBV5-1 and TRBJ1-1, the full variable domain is KAGVTQTPRYLIKTRGQQVTLSCSPISGHRSVSWYQQTPGQGLQFLFEYFSETQRNKGNFPGRFSGRQFSNSRSEMNVSTLELGDSALYLCASRSVLRRSPTEAFFGQGTRLTVV.

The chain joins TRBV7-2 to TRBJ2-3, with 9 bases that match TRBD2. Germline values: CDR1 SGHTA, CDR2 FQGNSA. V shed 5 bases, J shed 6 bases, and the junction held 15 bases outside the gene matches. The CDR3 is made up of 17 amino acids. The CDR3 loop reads CASSPRGSGGLPDTQYF. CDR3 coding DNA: TGTGCCAGCAGCCCCCGGGGGAGCGGGGGGCTTCCGGATACGCAGTATTTT.

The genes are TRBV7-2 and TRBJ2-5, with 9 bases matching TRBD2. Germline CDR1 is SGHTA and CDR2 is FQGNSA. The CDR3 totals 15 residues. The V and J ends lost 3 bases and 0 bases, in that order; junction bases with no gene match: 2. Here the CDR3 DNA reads TGTGCCAGCAGCTTGCGGGGGGGAAACCAAGAGACCCAGTACTTC. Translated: CASSLRGGNQETQYF.

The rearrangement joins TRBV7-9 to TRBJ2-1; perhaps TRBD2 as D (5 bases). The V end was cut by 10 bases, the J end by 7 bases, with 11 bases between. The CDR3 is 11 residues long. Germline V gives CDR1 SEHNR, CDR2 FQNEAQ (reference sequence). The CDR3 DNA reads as TGTGCCACCCCCCCGGGGAATGAGCAGTTCTTC. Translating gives CATPPGNEQFF.

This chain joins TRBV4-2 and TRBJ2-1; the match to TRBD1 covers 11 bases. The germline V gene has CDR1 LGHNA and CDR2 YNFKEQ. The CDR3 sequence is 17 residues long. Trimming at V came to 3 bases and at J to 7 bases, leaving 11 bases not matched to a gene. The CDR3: CASSQVGGQGEGNEQFF. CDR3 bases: TGTGCCAGCAGCCAGGTCGGGGGACAGGGGGAGGGAAATGAGCAGTTCTTC.

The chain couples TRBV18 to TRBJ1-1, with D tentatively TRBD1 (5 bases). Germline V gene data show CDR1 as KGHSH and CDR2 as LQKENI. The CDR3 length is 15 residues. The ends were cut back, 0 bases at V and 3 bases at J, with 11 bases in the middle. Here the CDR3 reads CASSPPYGGDTEAFF. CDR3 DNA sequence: TGTGCCAGCTCACCACCTTACGGGGGGGACACTGAAGCTTTCTTT.

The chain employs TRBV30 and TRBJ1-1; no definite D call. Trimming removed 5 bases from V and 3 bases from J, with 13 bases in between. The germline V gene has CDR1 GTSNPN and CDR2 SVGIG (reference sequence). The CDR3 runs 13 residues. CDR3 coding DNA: TGTGCCTGGGATTGGTACGGGGACACTGAAGCTTTCTTT. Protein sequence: CAWDWYGDTEAFF.

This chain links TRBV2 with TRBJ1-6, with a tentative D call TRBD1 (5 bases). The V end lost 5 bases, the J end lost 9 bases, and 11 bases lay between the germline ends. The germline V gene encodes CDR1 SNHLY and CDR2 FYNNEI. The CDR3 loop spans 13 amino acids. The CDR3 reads CASSRQRGSPLHF. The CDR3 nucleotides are TGTGCCAGCAGTCGCCAAAGGGGTTCACCCCTCCACTTT.

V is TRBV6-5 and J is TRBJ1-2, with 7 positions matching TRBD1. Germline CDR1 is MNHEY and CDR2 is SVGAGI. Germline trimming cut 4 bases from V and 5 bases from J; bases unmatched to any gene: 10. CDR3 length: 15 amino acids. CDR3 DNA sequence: TGTGCCAGCAGTTCACCGGGACAGAGAAAATATGGCTACACCTTC. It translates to CASSSPGQRKYGYTF.

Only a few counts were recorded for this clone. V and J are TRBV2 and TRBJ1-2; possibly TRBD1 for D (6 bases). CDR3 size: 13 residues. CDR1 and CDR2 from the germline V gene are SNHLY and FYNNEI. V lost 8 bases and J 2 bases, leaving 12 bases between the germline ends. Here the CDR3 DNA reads TGTGCCAGCTCCCGGGACAAGAACTATGGCTACACCTTC. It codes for CASSRDKNYGYTF.

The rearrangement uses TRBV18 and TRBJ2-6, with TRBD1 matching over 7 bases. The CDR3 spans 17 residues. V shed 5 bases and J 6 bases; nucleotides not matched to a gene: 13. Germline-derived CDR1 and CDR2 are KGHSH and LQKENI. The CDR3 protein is CASSSVTGTDLANVLTF. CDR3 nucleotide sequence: TGTGCCAGCTCATCGGTAACCGGGACAGACCTGGCCAACGTCCTGACTTTC.

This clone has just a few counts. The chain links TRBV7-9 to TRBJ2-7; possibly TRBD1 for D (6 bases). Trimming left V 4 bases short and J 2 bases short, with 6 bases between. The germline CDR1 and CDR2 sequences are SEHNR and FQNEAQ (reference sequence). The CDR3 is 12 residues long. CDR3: CASSSGAYEQYF. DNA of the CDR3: TGTGCCAGCAGCTCAGGGGCCTACGAGCAGTACTTC.

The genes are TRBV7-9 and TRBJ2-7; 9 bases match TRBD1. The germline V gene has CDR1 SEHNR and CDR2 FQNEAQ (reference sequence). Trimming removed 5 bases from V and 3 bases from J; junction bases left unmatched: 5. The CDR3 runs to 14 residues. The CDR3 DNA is TGTGCCAGCAGCCCCCGGGACAGGGTCTACGAGCAGTACTTC. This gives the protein CASSPRDRVYEQYF.

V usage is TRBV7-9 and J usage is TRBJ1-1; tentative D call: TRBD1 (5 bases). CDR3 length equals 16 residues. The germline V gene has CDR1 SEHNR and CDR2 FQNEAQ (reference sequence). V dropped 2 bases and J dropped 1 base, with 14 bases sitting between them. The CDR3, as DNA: TGTGCCAGCAGCTTATTCGCAGGGCGGGGGAACACTGAAGCTTTCTTT. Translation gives CASSLFAGRGNTEAFF. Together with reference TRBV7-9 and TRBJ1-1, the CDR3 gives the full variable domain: DTGVSQNPRHKITKRGQNVTFRCDPISEHNRLYWYRQTLGQGPEFLTYFQNEAQLEKSRLLSDRFSAERPKGSFSTLEIQRTEQGDSAMYLCASSLFAGRGNTEAFFGQGTRLTVV.

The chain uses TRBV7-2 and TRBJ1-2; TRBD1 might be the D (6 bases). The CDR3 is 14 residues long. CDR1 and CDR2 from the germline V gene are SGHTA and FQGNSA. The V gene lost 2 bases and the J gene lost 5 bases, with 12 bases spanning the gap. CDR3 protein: CASSLYRTAYGYTF. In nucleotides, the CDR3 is TGTGCCAGCAGCTTATATAGGACAGCATATGGCTACACCTTC. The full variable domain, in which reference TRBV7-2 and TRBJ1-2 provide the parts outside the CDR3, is GAGVSQSPSNKVTEKGKDVELRCDPISGHTALYWYRQSLGQGLEFLIYFQGNSAPDKSGLPSDRFSAERTGGSVSTLTIQRTQQEDSAVYLCASSLYRTAYGYTFGSGTRLTVV.

The CDR3 bases are TGCGCCAGCAGCCAACAAGACGGACTCCGAGGAAACACCATATATTTT. This encodes CASSQQDGLRGNTIYF. This chain uses TRBV5-1 with TRBJ1-3; D ambiguous. The CDR3 consists of 16 residues. Deletions cut 4 bases from V and 4 bases from J, with 18 bases between. Per germline, CDR1 SGHRS and CDR2 YFSETQ.

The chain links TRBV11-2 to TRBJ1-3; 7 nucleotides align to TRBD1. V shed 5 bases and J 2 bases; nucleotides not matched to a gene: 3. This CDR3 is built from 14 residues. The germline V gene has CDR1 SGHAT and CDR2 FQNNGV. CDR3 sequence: CASSVGTAGNTIYF. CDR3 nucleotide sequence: TGTGCCAGCAGCGTCGGGACAGCTGGAAACACCATATATTTT.

The CDR3 sequence is CASRVDRFEQYF. The CDR3 DNA reads TGTGCCAGCAGAGTGGACAGGTTCGAGCAGTACTTC. The V call is TRBV6-5, the J call TRBJ2-7; 7 bases map to TRBD1. Germline loops: CDR1 MNHEY, CDR2 SVGAGI. The CDR3 runs 12 residues. The trim removed 6 bases at V and 6 bases at J, leaving 5 bases unmatched.

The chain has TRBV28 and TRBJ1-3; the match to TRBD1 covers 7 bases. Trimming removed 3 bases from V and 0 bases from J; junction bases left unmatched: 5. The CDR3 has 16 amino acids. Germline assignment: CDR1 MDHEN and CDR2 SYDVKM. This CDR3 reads CASSLYTGVSGNTIYF. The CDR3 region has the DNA TGTGCCAGCAGTTTGTATACAGGGGTCTCTGGAAACACCATATATTTT.

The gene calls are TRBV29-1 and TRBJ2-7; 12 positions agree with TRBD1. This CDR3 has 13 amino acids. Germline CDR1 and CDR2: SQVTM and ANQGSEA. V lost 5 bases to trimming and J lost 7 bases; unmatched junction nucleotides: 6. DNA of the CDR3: TGCAGCGTTACCGGGACAGGGGGCGGGGAGCAGTACTTC. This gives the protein CSVTGTGGGEQYF.

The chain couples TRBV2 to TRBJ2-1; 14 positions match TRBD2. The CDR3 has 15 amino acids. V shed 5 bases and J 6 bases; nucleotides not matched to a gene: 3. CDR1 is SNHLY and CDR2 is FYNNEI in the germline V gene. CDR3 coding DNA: TGTGCCAGCAGTCGAGGGACTAGCGGGGGCAATGAGCAGTTCTTC. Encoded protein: CASSRGTSGGNEQFF.

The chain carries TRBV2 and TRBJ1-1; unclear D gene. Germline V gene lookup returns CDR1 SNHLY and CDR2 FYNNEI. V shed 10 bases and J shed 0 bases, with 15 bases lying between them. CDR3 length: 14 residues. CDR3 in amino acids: CATGIKTMNTEAFF. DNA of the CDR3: TGTGCCACCGGGATAAAGACAATGAACACTGAAGCTTTCTTT.

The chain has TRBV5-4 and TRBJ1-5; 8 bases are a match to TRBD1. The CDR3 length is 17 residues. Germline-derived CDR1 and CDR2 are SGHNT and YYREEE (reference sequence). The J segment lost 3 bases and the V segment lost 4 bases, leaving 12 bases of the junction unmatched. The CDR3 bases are TGTGCCAGCAGCCCCTCCCCCGGGACAGGAGACAATCAGCCCCAGCATTTT. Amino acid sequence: CASSPSPGTGDNQPQHF.

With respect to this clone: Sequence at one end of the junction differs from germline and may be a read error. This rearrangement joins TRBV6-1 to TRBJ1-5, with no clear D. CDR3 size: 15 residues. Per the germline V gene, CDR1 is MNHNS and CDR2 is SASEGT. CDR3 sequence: CASSEHSGRRIIQSF. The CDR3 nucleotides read TGTGCCAGCAGTGAACACAGCGGCCGGAGAATAATACAGAGTTTT.

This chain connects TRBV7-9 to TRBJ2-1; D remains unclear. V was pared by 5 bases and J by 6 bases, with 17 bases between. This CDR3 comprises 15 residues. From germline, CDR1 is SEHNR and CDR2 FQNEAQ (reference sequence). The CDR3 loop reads CASSHSKTESNEQFF. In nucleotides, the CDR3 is TGTGCCAGCAGCCACTCGAAAACAGAGAGCAATGAGCAGTTCTTC.

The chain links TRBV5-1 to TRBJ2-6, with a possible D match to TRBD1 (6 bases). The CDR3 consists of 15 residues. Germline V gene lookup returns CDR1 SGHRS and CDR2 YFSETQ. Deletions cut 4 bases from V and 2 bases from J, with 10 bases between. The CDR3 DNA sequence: TGCGCCAGCAGCACCCAGGGGACTGGGGCCAACGTCCTGACTTTC. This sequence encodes CASSTQGTGANVLTF. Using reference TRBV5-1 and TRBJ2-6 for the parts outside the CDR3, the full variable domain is KAGVTQTPRYLIKTRGQQVTLSCSPISGHRSVSWYQQTPGQGLQFLFEYFSETQRNKGNFPGRFSGRQFSNSRSEMNVSTLELGDSALYLCASSTQGTGANVLTFGAGSRLTVL.

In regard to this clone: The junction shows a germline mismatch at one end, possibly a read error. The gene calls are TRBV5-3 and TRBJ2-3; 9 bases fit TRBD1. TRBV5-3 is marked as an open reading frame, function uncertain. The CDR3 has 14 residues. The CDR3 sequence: CARSPGQGEISWDF. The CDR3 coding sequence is TGTGCCAGAAGCCCGGGACAGGGAGAAATATCGTGGGATTTT.

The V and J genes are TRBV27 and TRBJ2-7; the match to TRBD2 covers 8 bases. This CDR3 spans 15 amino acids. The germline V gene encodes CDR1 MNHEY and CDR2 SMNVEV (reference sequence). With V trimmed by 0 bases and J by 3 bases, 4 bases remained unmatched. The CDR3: CASSLSSGGNYEQYF. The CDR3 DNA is TGTGCCAGCAGTTTATCGTCGGGGGGGAACTACGAGCAGTACTTC.

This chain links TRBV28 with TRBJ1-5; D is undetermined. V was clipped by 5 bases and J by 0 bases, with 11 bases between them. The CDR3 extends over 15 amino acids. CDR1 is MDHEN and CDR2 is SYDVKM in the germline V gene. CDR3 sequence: CASSPSDYSNQPQHF. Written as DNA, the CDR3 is TGTGCCAGCAGTCCCTCAGACTATAGCAATCAGCCCCAGCATTTT.